This T cell receptor (beta chain) was identified during a study of blood T cell repertoires in COVID-19. Per the original data handling: Reference gene primers were amplified, and this amplification served to estimate nucleated cell counts. Sequencing was performed with immunoSEQ multiplex PCR; in TCRdb, only in-frame clones are kept and a portion is missing. That table gives V, J and clone size, and the DNA gave D and trimming. Among around 200,000 clones listed, over 70% were seen once. The CDR3 length is 15 residues. The germline gives CDR1 WNHNN, CDR2 SYGVQD (reference sequence). V shed 2 bases and J shed 0 bases, with 7 bases lying between them.

The chain employs TRBV10-1 and TRBJ2-2, with D perhaps TRBD2 (6 bases). Material: peripheral blood. The sequence was obtained from a man in his forties or fifties with active or convalescent COVID-19. CDR3 residues: CASSEGGPNTGELFF. The CDR3 bases are TGCGCCAGCAGTGAGGGAGGGCCGAACACCGGGGAGCTGTTTTTT.